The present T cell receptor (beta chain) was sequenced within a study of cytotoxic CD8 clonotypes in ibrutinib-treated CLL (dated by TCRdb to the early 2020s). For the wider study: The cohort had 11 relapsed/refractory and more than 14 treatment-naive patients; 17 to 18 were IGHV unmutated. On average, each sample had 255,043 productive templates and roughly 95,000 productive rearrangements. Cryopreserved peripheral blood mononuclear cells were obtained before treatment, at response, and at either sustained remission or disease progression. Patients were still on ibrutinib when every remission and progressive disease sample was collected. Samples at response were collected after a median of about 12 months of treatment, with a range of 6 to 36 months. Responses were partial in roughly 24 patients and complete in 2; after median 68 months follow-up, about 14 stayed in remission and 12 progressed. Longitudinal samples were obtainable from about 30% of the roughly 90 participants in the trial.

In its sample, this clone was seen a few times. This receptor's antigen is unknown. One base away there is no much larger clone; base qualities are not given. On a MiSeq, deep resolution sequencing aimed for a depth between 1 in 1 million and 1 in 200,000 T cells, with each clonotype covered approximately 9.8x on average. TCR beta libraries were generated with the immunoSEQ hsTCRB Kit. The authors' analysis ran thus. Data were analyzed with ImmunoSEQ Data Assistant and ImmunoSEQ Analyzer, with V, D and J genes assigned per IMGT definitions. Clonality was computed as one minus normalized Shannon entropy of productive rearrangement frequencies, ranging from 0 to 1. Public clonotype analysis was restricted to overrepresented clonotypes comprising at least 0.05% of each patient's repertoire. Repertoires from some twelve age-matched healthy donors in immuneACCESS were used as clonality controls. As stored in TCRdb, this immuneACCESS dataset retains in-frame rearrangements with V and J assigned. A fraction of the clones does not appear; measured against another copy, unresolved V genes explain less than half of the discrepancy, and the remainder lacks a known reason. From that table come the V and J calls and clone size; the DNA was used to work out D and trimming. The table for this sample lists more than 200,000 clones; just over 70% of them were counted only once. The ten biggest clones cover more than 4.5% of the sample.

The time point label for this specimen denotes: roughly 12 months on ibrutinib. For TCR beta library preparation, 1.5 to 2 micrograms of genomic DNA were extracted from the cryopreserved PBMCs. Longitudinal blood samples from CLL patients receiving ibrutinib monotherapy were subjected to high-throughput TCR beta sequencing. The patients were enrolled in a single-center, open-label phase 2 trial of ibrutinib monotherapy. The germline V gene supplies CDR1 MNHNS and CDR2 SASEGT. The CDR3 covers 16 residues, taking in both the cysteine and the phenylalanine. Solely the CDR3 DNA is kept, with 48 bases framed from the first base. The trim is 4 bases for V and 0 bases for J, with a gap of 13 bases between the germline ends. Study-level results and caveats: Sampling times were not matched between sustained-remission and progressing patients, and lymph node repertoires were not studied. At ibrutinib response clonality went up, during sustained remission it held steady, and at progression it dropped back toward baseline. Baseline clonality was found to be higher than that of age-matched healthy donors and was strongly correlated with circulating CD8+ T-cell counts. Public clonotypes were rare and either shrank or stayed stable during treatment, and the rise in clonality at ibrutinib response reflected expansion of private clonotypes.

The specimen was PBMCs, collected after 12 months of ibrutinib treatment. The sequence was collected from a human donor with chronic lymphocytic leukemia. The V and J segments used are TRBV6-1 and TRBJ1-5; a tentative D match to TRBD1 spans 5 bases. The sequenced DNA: TGTGCCAGCAGTGGAGGACATGGAAATAGCAATCAGCCCCAGCATTTT. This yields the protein CASSGGHGNSNQPQHF.